The T cell receptor (beta chain) described here comes from a study of cytomegalovirus exposure and HLA in healthy donors. Whole-study context: T cells numbering approximately 170 million yielded 90 million to 140 million unique TCR beta sequences in an earlier analysis. The study, taken as a whole, reports: TCR beta V- and J-gene trimming, according to a later analysis, was linked to a missense DCLRE1C variant. In a later analysis, at a false discovery rate of 0.05, 16,951 TCR beta sequences matched HLA alleles.

The primer mix had 60 Vbeta and 13 Jbeta primers. TCRdb's copy holds only in-frame clones and misses some; the assay was immunoSEQ multiplex PCR. The sample has approximately 170,000 clones, 60% to 85% seen once. Trimming took 1 base from V and 6 from J, leaving 8 bases between them. Germline assignment: CDR1 SSHAT and CDR2 FNYEAQ (reference sequence). The CDR3 loop spans 13 amino acids. There are a few counts of this clone. The antigen remains unidentified. The clonotype comes from a female donor in good health and CMV-seronegative. V is TRBV7-7 and J is TRBJ2-3, with D unclear. The material sequenced was PBMCs. DNA of the CDR3: TGTGCCAGCAGCTTAGGTATCGGGGATACGCAGTATTTT. Translation gives CASSLGIGDTQYF.